This T cell receptor (beta chain) was captured in a study of T cells after yellow fever vaccination. This clonotype was detected a few times. Using its own MiXCR run on the 5' RACE reads, TCRdb lists one record per CDR3 protein. The sample lists 250,000 to 400,000 distinct CDR3 sequences, approximately 4% occurring once. The ends were cut back, 1 base at V and 3 bases at J, with 12 bases in the middle. The CDR3 runs 15 residues. Germline assignment: CDR1 SGHNT and CDR2 YYREEE (reference sequence). This receptor was identified in a man younger than 35 who received the YFV17D yellow fever vaccine. The sequenced sample was PBMCs, obtained 5 days after the yellow fever booster vaccination. The rearrangement links TRBV5-4 to TRBJ2-3; D may be TRBD1 or TRBD2 (6 bases each). This CDR3 is CASSLRGQRTDTQYF. The CDR3 nucleotides are TGTGCCAGCAGCTTGCGGGGGCAGAGGACAGATACGCAGTATTTT.